A selection of T cell receptor beta chains follows, all from one sample in a study of blood T cell repertoires in COVID-19. Generated by immunoSEQ multiplex PCR, the TCRdb table keeps only in-frame clones and is missing some. The table lists about 380,000 clones, about four fifths of them singletons. Input material: peripheral blood. The source of these receptors is a human donor with acute or convalescent COVID-19. The donor label of this sample is uncertain. CDR3s include the opening cysteine and the closing phenylalanine or tryptophan.

cdr3_aa j_call v_call
CASSDTETQYF TRBJ2-5 TRBV5-1
CASSFGQMNTEAFF TRBJ1-1 TRBV19
CASASGTSGYNEQFF TRBJ2-1 TRBV5-1
CASSQRGASTDTQYF TRBJ2-3 TRBV19
CASSQGTGGKHNEQFF TRBJ2-1 TRBV3-1/TRBV3-2
CASSYSRAQEAPLHF TRBJ1-6 TRBV6-5
CASSYSGRGRADTQYF TRBJ2-3 TRBV6-2/TRBV6-3
CASSQLAGPPRSYEQYF TRBJ2-7 TRBV7-6
CASSLRLASTGELFF TRBJ2-2 TRBV5-6
CASSSPGQQNTEAFF TRBJ1-1 TRBV7-9
CASTPLSGNEQFF TRBJ2-1 TRBV6-5
CASSERGFRYEQYF TRBJ2-7 TRBV2
CASSFQNPSGFYNEQFF TRBJ2-1 TRBV6-2/TRBV6-3
CASSLHGQGSTEAFF TRBJ1-1 TRBV5-1
CASSSTGGASYEQYF TRBJ2-7 TRBV5-1
CASAPSTGMNTEAFF TRBJ1-1 TRBV28
CASSGTSGTPDTQYF TRBJ2-3 TRBV2
CAWSVASTGELFF TRBJ2-2 TRBV30
CASSRGKNTEAFF TRBJ1-1 TRBV18
CAWSVLRESYEQYF TRBJ2-7 TRBV30
CASASGGTRSIEQYF TRBJ2-7 TRBV28
CASSQERQGGFYGYTF TRBJ1-2 TRBV4-1
CASSLLGYEQFF TRBJ2-1 TRBV18
CASSKRGQGHTEAFF TRBJ1-1 TRBV21-1
CASFRQGLNTEAFF TRBJ1-1 TRBV6-5
CSIRDRVDEQFF TRBJ2-1 TRBV29-1
CASSFIQGDGYTF TRBJ1-2 TRBV7-2
CASLFWGGRTDTQYF TRBJ2-3 TRBV6-5
CASSPEGVDIQYF TRBJ2-4 TRBV13
CASSTGQGNQPQHF TRBJ1-5 TRBV2
CASSDGNNQPQHF TRBJ1-5 TRBV18
CASHPQGRSGANVLTF TRBJ2-6 TRBV7-9
CASSQDIASGAYEQYF TRBJ2-7 TRBV4-1
CASSRRSSGRNQETQYF TRBJ2-5 TRBV3-1/TRBV3-2
CASSLEAGMHTQYF TRBJ2-3 TRBV7-6
CASSLTGPPYEQYF TRBJ2-7 TRBV28
CASSLGGGLGYF TRBJ2-7 TRBV28
CASSRDLQGANTEAFF TRBJ1-1 TRBV19
CASSFFGGGAGEQFF TRBJ2-1 TRBV5-6
CASSSLGLVGVGELFF TRBJ2-2 TRBV7-6
CASSVGLGETQYF TRBJ2-5 TRBV5-1
CASSFDSAYGNTIYF TRBJ1-3 TRBV5-1
CASSLAGTGPGNTIYF TRBJ1-3 TRBV5-1
CASRAGTTGQGRYGYTF TRBJ1-2 TRBV28
CSVDRGNTEAFF TRBJ1-1 TRBV29-1
CAISAGTGTPTDTQYF TRBJ2-3 TRBV10-3
CASTNEVATEAFF TRBJ1-1 TRBV2
CASSFGTGGQETQYF TRBJ2-5 TRBV28
CASSYVSGGELFF TRBJ2-2 TRBV6-5
CASSFRDRVEAFF TRBJ1-1 TRBV28
CASSYSGQGDSQPQHF TRBJ1-5 TRBV6-6